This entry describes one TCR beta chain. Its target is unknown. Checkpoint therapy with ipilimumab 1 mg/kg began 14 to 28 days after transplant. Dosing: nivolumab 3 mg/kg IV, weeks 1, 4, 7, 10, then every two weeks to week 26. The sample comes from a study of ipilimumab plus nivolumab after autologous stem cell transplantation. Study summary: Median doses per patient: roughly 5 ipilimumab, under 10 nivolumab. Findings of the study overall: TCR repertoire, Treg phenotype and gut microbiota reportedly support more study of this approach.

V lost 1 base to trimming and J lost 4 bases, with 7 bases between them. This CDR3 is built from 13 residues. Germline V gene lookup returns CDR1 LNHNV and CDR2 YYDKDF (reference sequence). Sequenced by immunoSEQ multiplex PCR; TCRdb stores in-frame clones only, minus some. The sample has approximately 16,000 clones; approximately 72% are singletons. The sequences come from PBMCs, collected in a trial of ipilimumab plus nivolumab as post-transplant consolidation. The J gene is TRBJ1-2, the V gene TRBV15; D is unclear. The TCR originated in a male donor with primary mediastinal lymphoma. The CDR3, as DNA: TGTGCCACCAGCAGAGGTGGCAGCTATGGCTACACCTTC. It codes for CATSRGGSYGYTF.